This entry lists 30 T cell receptor beta chains sequenced from one sample in a study of early T cells in non-severe SARS-CoV-2 infection. Via MiXCR, TCRdb re-called the 5' RACE reads, giving one row per CDR3 protein. This sample has about 60,000 distinct CDR3 sequences; 20% occur once, and the top ten carry approximately 15%. The sample in question was whole blood, obtained at baseline. The source of these receptors is an adult who was a healthcare worker with PCR-confirmed SARS-CoV-2 infection or an uninfected control (not recorded which).

This clonotype was seen a few times. The chain couples TRBV7-3 to TRBJ2-2; D remains unclear. V gave up 5 bases and J gave up 4 bases, with 5 bases separating them. The CDR3 consists of 12 residues. Germline lookup yields CDR1 SGHTA and CDR2 FQGTGA. The CDR3: CASSHSTGELFF. For the CDR3, the DNA is TGTGCCAGCAGCCACAGCACCGGGGAGCTGTTTTTT.

This chain joins TRBV27 and TRBJ2-7; possibly TRBD1 for D (6 bases). The germline V gene encodes CDR1 MNHEY and CDR2 SMNVEV (reference sequence). This CDR3 is built from 13 residues. Trimming took 6 bases from V and 6 from J, leaving 15 bases between them. For the CDR3, the DNA is TGTGCCAGCAGCCCGACCCAGGGGTCCGAGCAGTACTTC. Protein sequence: CASSPTQGSEQYF.

This clonotype has a handful of counts. This rearrangement joins TRBV4-1 to TRBJ2-5, with D tentatively TRBD2 (6 bases). Germline V gene data show CDR1 as MGHRA and CDR2 as YSYEKL. V dropped 9 bases and J dropped 5 bases, with 16 bases sitting between them. The CDR3 runs 13 residues. In DNA, the CDR3 is TGCGCCAGGCGAAGGGACTTGGGGGAGACCCAGTACTTC. Translating it yields CARRRDLGETQYF.

The V gene is TRBV20-1, the J gene TRBJ1-5; TRBD1 matches 9 bases. Germline loops: CDR1 DFQATT, CDR2 SNEGSKA (reference sequence). V was pared by 6 bases and J by 5 bases, with 8 bases of the junction left unmatched. The CDR3 is 14 residues long. The CDR3 is CSASQGARDQPQHF. In DNA, the CDR3 is TGCAGTGCGTCACAGGGGGCTCGGGATCAGCCCCAGCATTTT.

The rearrangement links TRBV9 to TRBJ2-2; the D gene is possibly TRBD2 (5 bases). V dropped 4 bases and J dropped 5 bases, with 18 bases sitting between them. The CDR3 sequence is 16 residues long. Germline V gene lookup returns CDR1 SGDLS and CDR2 YYNGEE. The CDR3 coding sequence is TGTGCCAGCAGCTTTCCGGACTCCCACGGGACCGGGGAGCTGTTTTTT. This gives the protein CASSFPDSHGTGELFF.

This clonotype showed up just once. This chain connects TRBV18 to TRBJ2-3; 7 bases match TRBD1. Germline-derived CDR1 and CDR2 are KGHSH and LQKENI. The CDR3 is 17 residues long. After removal of 3 bases from V and 3 bases from J, the junction contained 12 bases not matched to a gene. For the CDR3, the DNA is TGTGCCAGCTCACCGAACGACAGGGTGGTAGCAACAGATACGCAGTATTTT. It encodes CASSPNDRVVATDTQYF.

The rearrangement links TRBV6-1 to TRBJ2-7; TRBD2 aligns across 10 bases. Germline values: CDR1 MNHNS, CDR2 SASEGT. V was clipped by 7 bases and J by 3 bases; unmatched bases: 12. The CDR3 consists of 16 residues. DNA of the CDR3: TGTGCCAGCACTCAGCCTCTAGCGGGGGCCTTCTACGAGCAGTACTTC. It yields the protein CASTQPLAGAFYEQYF.

This clonotype has just a few counts. The chain uses TRBV7-2 and TRBJ2-3; TRBD2 matches at 9 bases. Looked up from germline, CDR1 is SGHTA and CDR2 is FQGNSA. The CDR3 has 16 amino acids. Unmatched junction bases numbered 6, after V lost 4 bases and J lost 1 base. The CDR3 DNA reads TGTGCCAGCAGCTGGATAGCGGGGGTTGGCACAGATACGCAGTATTTT. Translated, it gives CASSWIAGVGTDTQYF. Using reference TRBV7-2 and TRBJ2-3 for the parts outside the CDR3, the full variable domain is GAGVSQSPSNKVTEKGKDVELRCDPISGHTALYWYRQSLGQGLEFLIYFQGNSAPDKSGLPSDRFSAERTGGSVSTLTIQRTQQEDSAVYLCASSWIAGVGTDTQYFGPGTRLTVL.

The table lists this clonotype with a few counts. The chain couples TRBV20-1 to TRBJ2-2; TRBD1 might be the D (6 bases). Trimming took off 6 bases at V and 0 bases at J, with 17 bases between the two ends. Germline values: CDR1 DFQATT, CDR2 SNEGSKA (reference sequence). The CDR3 loop spans 16 amino acids. The CDR3 bases are TGCAGTGCCCTCTTTCCGGGGACATCGAACACCGGGGAGCTGTTTTTT. Its protein is CSALFPGTSNTGELFF.

This clonotype was seen only a few times. The V and J genes are TRBV7-7 and TRBJ2-3, with TRBD2 matching over 10 bases. In germline, CDR1 is SSHAT, CDR2 FNYEAQ (reference sequence). The length of the CDR3 is 13 residues. The V and J ends lost 10 bases and 6 bases, in that order; junction bases with no gene match: 7. The CDR3 coding sequence is TGTGCCATTAGCGGGGGGCCTCTGGATACGCAGTATTTT. It codes for CAISGGPLDTQYF.

This clonotype has just a few counts. The CDR3 protein is CASSLGSLYGYTF. The CDR3 DNA is TGCGCCAGCAGCTTGGGCAGTCTCTATGGCTACACCTTC. The chain has TRBV5-1 and TRBJ1-2; D is ambiguous. The V gene's germline CDR1 is SGHRS and CDR2 YFSETQ. Trimming pared 0 bases from V and 4 bases from J, leaving 7 bases between. The CDR3 has 13 residues. Full variable domain (missing parts from reference TRBV5-1 and TRBJ1-2): KAGVTQTPRYLIKTRGQQVTLSCSPISGHRSVSWYQQTPGQGLQFLFEYFSETQRNKGNFPGRFSGRQFSNSRSEMNVSTLELGDSALYLCASSLGSLYGYTFGSGTRLTVV.

This clonotype was detected many times. The V call is TRBV10-1, the J call TRBJ1-2; no definite D call. The length of the CDR3 is 13 residues. Germline assignment: CDR1 WNHNN and CDR2 SYGVQD (reference sequence). V dropped 2 bases and J dropped 0 bases, with 4 bases sitting between them. CDR3 in DNA: TGCGCCAGCAGTGAGAATGCTAACTATGGCTACACCTTC. Encoded protein: CASSENANYGYTF.

The chain combines TRBV7-9 with TRBJ2-1, with D perhaps matching TRBD1 (6 bases). The CDR3 totals 11 residues. V was pared by 5 bases and J by 10 bases, with 9 bases between. The germline V gene encodes CDR1 SEHNR and CDR2 FQNEAQ (reference sequence). The CDR3: CASSRGQEQFF. The CDR3 nucleotides read TGTGCCAGCAGCCGGGGACAAGAGCAGTTCTTC.

This clonotype was observed a handful of times. The rearrangement joins TRBV18 to TRBJ2-7; 7 nucleotides match TRBD1. The V and J ends lost 3 bases and 3 bases, in that order; junction bases with no gene match: 5. The germline V gene encodes CDR1 KGHSH and CDR2 LQKENI. The length of the CDR3 is 14 residues. CDR3 sequence reads: CASSPTGDGYEQYF. The CDR3 nucleotides are TGTGCCAGCTCACCTACAGGGGACGGCTACGAGCAGTACTTC.

The chain links TRBV27 to TRBJ1-6; no firm D call. Germline assignment: CDR1 MNHEY and CDR2 SMNVEV (reference sequence). This CDR3 comprises 14 residues. V was shortened by 6 bases and J by 0 bases, with 6 bases between the two germline ends. The CDR3 DNA sequence: TGTGCCAGCAGACCGAGCTCCTATAATTCACCCCTCCACTTT. It encodes CASRPSSYNSPLHF.

The genes are TRBV14 and TRBJ2-2; D call uncertain. The CDR3 has 14 residues. The V gene lost 6 bases and the J gene lost 2 bases, with 10 bases spanning the gap. Germline values: CDR1 SGHDN, CDR2 FVKESK. The CDR3 reads CASSLGFNTGELFF. The CDR3 nucleotides read TGTGCCAGCAGTCTTGGGTTTAACACCGGGGAGCTGTTTTTT.

This clonotype was seen only a few times. This chain connects TRBV4-1 to TRBJ2-5, with D possibly TRBD1 on 6 matching bases. The length of the CDR3 is 11 residues. CDR1 MGHRA and CDR2 YSYEKL come from the germline V gene. With 7 bases removed from V and 5 bases from J, the gap between germline ends came to 8 bases. In nucleotides, the CDR3 is TGCGCCAGCAAGGGGGAGGAGACCCAGTACTTC. It codes for CASKGEETQYF.

This clonotype has only a few counts. This rearrangement joins TRBV10-1 to TRBJ1-6; tentatively, D is TRBD1 (6 bases). CDR3 length: 13 residues. The ends were cut back, 3 bases at V and 9 bases at J, with 9 bases in the middle. In germline, CDR1 is WNHNN, CDR2 SYGVQD (reference sequence). The CDR3 sequence is CASSEQGSSPLHF. The CDR3 nucleotides read TGCGCCAGCAGTGAACAGGGATCTTCACCCCTCCACTTT.

The V and J genes are TRBV20-1 and TRBJ1-4, with unresolved D. V was clipped by 6 bases and J by 6 bases, with 8 bases between them. Germline CDR1 and CDR2: DFQATT and SNEGSKA (reference sequence). The CDR3 sequence is 11 residues long. CDR3 in DNA: TGCAGTGCCCACTGGGATGAAAAACTGTTTTTT. It yields the protein CSAHWDEKLFF.

This clonotype was counted ten times or more. The chain is built from TRBV4-1 and TRBJ1-2; 7 bases are a match to TRBD1. CDR3 length: 14 residues. The V segment lost 0 bases and the J segment 7 bases; nucleotides outside the gene matches: 5. CDR1 is MGHRA, CDR2 YSYEKL, per germline. CDR3 nucleotides: TGCGCCAGCAGCCAAGAGACAGGGACCAGTGGCTACACCTTC. Translated: CASSQETGTSGYTF.

The table lists this clonotype with a few counts. The genes are TRBV18 and TRBJ1-1, with 7 bases that match TRBD1. CDR1 is KGHSH and CDR2 is LQKENI in the germline V gene. V dropped 3 bases and J dropped 10; count of bases not matched to a gene: 5. The CDR3 is made up of 12 amino acids. The CDR3 region is CASSPGTVLAFF. CDR3 bases: TGTGCCAGCTCACCCGGGACAGTACTAGCTTTCTTT.

This sequence joins TRBV7-2 and TRBJ2-5, with 10 nucleotides matching TRBD2. The CDR3 has 14 residues. V lost 3 bases and J lost 3; bases outside the gene matches: 1. Per germline, CDR1 SGHTA and CDR2 FQGNSA. CDR3 amino acids: CASSFGLAEETQYF. The CDR3 DNA follows: TGTGCCAGCAGCTTTGGACTAGCGGAAGAGACCCAGTACTTC.

This clonotype appeared a few times. The chain links TRBV18 to TRBJ2-7; 9 bases are shared with TRBD1. CDR1 is KGHSH, CDR2 LQKENI, per germline. V was clipped by 5 bases and J by 4 bases; unmatched bases: 3. The CDR3 is made up of 13 amino acids. CDR3 nucleotides: TGTGCCAGCTCAACGACAGGGGGTTACGAGCAGTACTTC. Protein: CASSTTGGYEQYF.

This clonotype was observed a handful of times. The chain joins TRBV10-2 to TRBJ2-5; no definite D call. This CDR3 has 16 amino acids. The V gene lost 1 base and the J gene lost 5 bases, with 17 bases spanning the gap. Germline CDR1 and CDR2: WSHSY and SAAADI. The CDR3 loop reads CASSEFRTLGSETQYF. CDR3 sequence (DNA): TGCGCCAGCAGTGAGTTTCGAACGCTTGGATCGGAGACCCAGTACTTC.

The rearrangement uses TRBV20-1 and TRBJ2-2; perhaps TRBD1 as D (6 bases). The V end lost 6 bases, the J end lost 7 bases, and 12 bases lay between the germline ends. The germline V gene has CDR1 DFQATT and CDR2 SNEGSKA (reference sequence). The CDR3 runs to 12 residues. CDR3 in DNA: TGCAGTGCAACAAAAGGGGGCGGGGAGCTGTTTTTT. Protein product: CSATKGGGELFF.

This clonotype came up many times. The chain links TRBV13 to TRBJ1-2; D not resolved. The V end lost 5 bases, the J end lost 1 base, and 8 bases lay between the germline ends. Germline V CDR1 and CDR2: PRHDT, FYEKMQ (reference sequence). The CDR3 length is 13 residues. The CDR3 DNA reads TGTGCCAGCAGCCGACGGAGTAACTATGGCTACACCTTC. Protein sequence: CASSRRSNYGYTF.

This clonotype was counted between two and nine times. The gene calls are TRBV7-2 and TRBJ2-3; 8 nucleotides match TRBD2. Germline CDR1 and CDR2: SGHTA and FQGNSA. Trimming at V came to 5 bases and at J to 4 bases, leaving 8 bases not matched to a gene. The CDR3 is made up of 15 amino acids. The CDR3 DNA reads as TGTGCCAGCAGCCCCGGGGGGGCCGTTGCAGATACGCAGTATTTT. Amino acids: CASSPGGAVADTQYF.

J is TRBJ1-5 and V is TRBV5-3; D ambiguous. TRBV5-3 is given ORF status, its function remaining uncertain. This CDR3 is 15 amino acids long. Trimming took off 4 bases at V and 3 bases at J, with 14 bases between the two ends. CDR3 nucleotide sequence: TGTGCCAGAAGCCCTGGAGGGATTCCCAATCAGCCCCAGCATTTT. Its translation: CARSPGGIPNQPQHF.

This chain connects TRBV7-2 to TRBJ1-2; D ambiguous. The CDR3 totals 16 residues. Germline CDR1 and CDR2: SGHTA and FQGNSA. Trimming pared 0 bases from V and 3 bases from J, leaving 14 bases between. In nucleotides, the CDR3 is TGTGCCAGCAGCTTAGCTCCGGAGCTCGGCGACTATGGCTACACCTTC. This sequence encodes CASSLAPELGDYGYTF.

The chain has TRBV5-1 and TRBJ1-2; D not certain. Trimming removed 0 bases from V and 6 bases from J, with 12 bases in between. Looked up from germline, CDR1 is SGHRS and CDR2 is YFSETQ. The CDR3 extends over 14 amino acids. The CDR3 DNA follows: TGCGCCAGCAGCTTGGAGATAGGAGTGGATGGCTACACCTTC. Protein product: CASSLEIGVDGYTF.